This TCR beta chain comes out of a study of T-cell memory formation after mild COVID-19. The CDR3 is made up of 11 amino acids. From germline, CDR1 is MNHEY and CDR2 SVGEGT. MiXCR was run by TCRdb on the 5' RACE reads, yielding one entry per CDR3 protein. Among under 200,000 distinct CDR3 sequences listed, around 30% were seen once. Notes on this clonotype: The junction differs from germline at one of its ends, possibly a read error.

The chain combines TRBV6-2 or TRBV6-3 with TRBJ2-7, with unresolved D. Material: PBMCs or a T cell subset sorted from them (not recorded which). This clonotype was sampled from an adult woman who had mild COVID-19 (a few samples of this study predate the infection). Cell type and time point are not known. The CDR3 DNA follows: TGTGCCAGCACTAACTCCCACGAGCAGTACTTC. It specifies CASTNSHEQYF.